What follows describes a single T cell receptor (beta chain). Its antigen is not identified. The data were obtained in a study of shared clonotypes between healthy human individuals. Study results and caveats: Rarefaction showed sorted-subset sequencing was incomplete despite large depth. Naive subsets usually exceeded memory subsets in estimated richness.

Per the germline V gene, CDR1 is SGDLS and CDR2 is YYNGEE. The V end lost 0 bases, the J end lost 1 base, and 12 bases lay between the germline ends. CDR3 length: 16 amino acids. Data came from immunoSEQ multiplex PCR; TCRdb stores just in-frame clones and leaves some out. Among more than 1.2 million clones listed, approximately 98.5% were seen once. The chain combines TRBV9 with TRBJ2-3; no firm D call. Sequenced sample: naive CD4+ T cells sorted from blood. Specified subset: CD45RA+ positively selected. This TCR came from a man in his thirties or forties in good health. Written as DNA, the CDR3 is TGTGCCAGCAGCGTAGGATCTAGGGCGGGCACAGATACGCAGTATTTT. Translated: CASSVGSRAGTDTQYF.